Sequencing of this T cell receptor (beta chain) was carried out in a study of technical replicates of blood from a handful of donors. Measured with immunoSEQ multiplex PCR; TCRdb has only the in-frame clones, and not every one. Here the sample spans around 83,000 clones, around 94% being singletons. Germline-derived CDR1 and CDR2 are SGHVS and FNYEAQ. V was pared by 2 bases and J by 4 bases, with 12 bases between. There are 14 residues in the CDR3. The sequenced material came from T cells isolated from PBMCs. J is TRBJ2-7 and V is TRBV7-6, with D unclear. The clonotype originates from a human donor in good health. CDR3 bases: TGTGCCAGCAGCTTAAGCACGGTGCGGTACGAGCAGTACTTC. It codes for CASSLSTVRYEQYF.